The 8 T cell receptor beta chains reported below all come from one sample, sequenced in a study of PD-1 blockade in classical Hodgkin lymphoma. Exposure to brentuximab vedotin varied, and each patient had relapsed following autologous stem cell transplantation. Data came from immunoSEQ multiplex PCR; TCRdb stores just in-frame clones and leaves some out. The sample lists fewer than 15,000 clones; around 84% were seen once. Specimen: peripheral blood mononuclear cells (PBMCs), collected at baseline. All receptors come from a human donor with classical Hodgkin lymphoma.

The CDR3 loop reads CASSQRFGLAGASSYNEQFF. The CDR3 nucleotides are TGTGCCAGCAGCCAAAGGTTCGGACTAGCGGGAGCCAGCTCCTACAATGAGCAGTTCTTC. The rearrangement joins TRBV14 to TRBJ2-1; 13 bases match TRBD2. This CDR3 spans 20 amino acids. Germline CDR1 and CDR2: SGHDN and FVKESK. The trim removed 2 bases at V and 0 bases at J, leaving 10 bases unmatched.

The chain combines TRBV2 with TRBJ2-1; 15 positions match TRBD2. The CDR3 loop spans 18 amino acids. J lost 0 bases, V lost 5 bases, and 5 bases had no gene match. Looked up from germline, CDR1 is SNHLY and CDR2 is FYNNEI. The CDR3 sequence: CASSLGLAGGGSYNEQFF. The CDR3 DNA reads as TGTGCCAGCAGTCTTGGACTAGCGGGAGGGGGCTCCTACAATGAGCAGTTCTTC. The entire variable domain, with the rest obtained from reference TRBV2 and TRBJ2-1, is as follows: EPEVTQTPSHQVTQMGQEVILRCVPISNHLYFYWYRQILGQKVEFLVSFYNNEISEKSEIFDDQFSVERPDGSNFTLKIRSTKLEDSAMYFCASSLGLAGGGSYNEQFFGPGTRLTVL.

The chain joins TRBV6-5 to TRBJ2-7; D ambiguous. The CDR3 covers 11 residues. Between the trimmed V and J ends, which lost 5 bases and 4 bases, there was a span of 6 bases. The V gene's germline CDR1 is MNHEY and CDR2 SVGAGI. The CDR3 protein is CASSPNYEQYF. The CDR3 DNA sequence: TGTGCCAGCAGTCCCAATTACGAGCAGTACTTC.

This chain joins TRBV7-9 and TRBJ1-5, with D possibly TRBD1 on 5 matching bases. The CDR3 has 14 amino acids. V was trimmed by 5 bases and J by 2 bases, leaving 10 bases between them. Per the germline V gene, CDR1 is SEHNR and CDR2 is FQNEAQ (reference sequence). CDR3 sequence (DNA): TGTGCCAGCAGCCAATCGGGGGGCAATCAGCCCCAGCATTTT. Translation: CASSQSGGNQPQHF. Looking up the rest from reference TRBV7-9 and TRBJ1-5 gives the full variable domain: DTGVSQNPRHKITKRGQNVTFRCDPISEHNRLYWYRQTLGQGPEFLTYFQNEAQLEKSRLLSDRFSAERPKGSFSTLEIQRTEQGDSAMYLCASSQSGGNQPQHFGDGTRLSIL.

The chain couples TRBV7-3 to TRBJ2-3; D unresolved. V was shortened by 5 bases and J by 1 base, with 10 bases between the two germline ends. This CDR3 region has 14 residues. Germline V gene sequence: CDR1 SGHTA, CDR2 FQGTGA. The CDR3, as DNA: TGTGCCAGCAGCGTCCGGGCAGGCACAGATACGCAGTATTTT. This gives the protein CASSVRAGTDTQYF.

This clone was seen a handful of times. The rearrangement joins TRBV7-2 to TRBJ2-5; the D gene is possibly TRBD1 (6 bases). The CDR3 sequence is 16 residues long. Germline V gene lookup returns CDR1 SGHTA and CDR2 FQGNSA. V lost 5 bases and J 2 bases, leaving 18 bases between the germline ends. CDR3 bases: TGTGCCAGCAGCCTTAGCAGGGGTACCCTTCAAGAGACCCAGTACTTC. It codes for CASSLSRGTLQETQYF.

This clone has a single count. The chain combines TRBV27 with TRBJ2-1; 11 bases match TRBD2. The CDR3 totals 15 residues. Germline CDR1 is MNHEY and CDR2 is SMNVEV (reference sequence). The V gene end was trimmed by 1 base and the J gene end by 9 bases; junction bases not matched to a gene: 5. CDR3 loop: CASSLLAGGPIEQFF. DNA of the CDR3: TGTGCCAGCAGTTTATTAGCGGGAGGGCCAATTGAGCAGTTCTTC.

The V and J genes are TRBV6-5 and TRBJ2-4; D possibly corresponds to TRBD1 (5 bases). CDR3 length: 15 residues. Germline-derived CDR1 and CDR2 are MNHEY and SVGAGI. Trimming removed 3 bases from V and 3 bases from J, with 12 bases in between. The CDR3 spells CASSYLGQGKNIQYF. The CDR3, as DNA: TGTGCCAGCAGTTATCTGGGCCAGGGCAAAAACATTCAGTACTTC.